Following are 30 T cell receptor beta chains from one sample sequenced in a study of control samples from healthy donors and cancer patients. Clones were read by immunoSEQ multiplex PCR, and TCRdb kept only the in-frame ones, dropping some. The table has about 89,000 clones, about 84% seen once. Material: blood. These TCRs come from a middle-aged woman in good health.

The chain couples TRBV7-8 to TRBJ1-4; 8 bases match TRBD1. Germline CDR1 is SGHVS and CDR2 is FQNEAQ. The CDR3 is made up of 17 amino acids. Losses at the gene ends were 1 base for V and 3 bases for J; bases not matched to a gene: 7. CDR3 coding DNA: TGTGCCAGCAGCTTAGATCGTACAGGGGGGCCTAATGAAAAACTGTTTTTT. Its translation is CASSLDRTGGPNEKLFF.

The chain uses TRBV7-2 and TRBJ2-7; D could derive from TRBD1 or TRBD2 (5 bases each). The CDR3 has 14 amino acids. Germline loops: CDR1 SGHTA, CDR2 FQGNSA. V was pared by 5 bases and J by 5 bases, with 16 bases between. The CDR3 nucleotides are TGTGCCAGCAGCCCACTGGGACCTAAGGACGAGCAGTACTTC. This encodes CASSPLGPKDEQYF.

CDR3 in amino acids: CASSSGQNTGELFF. The DNA for the CDR3 is TGTGCCAGCAGCTCGGGACAGAACACCGGGGAGCTGTTTTTT. The chain is built from TRBV7-2 and TRBJ2-2, with D perhaps TRBD1 (6 bases). The germline V and J ends were trimmed by 4 bases and 1 base, with 7 bases remaining between them. Germline loops: CDR1 SGHTA, CDR2 FQGNSA. This CDR3 has 14 amino acids.

V gene TRBV4-1 combines with J gene TRBJ1-5; tentative D call: TRBD1 (5 bases). Trimming cost V 3 bases and J 3 bases, with 18 bases left between them. In germline, CDR1 is MGHRA, CDR2 YSYEKL. This CDR3 spans 17 amino acids. The CDR3 DNA reads TGCGCCAGCAGCCAGGGCGGGGCTGACTCCTTCAATCAGCCCCAGCATTTT. This encodes CASSQGGADSFNQPQHF.

The genes are TRBV7-2 and TRBJ2-1; perhaps TRBD2 as D (5 bases). There are 14 residues in the CDR3. Deletions cut 4 bases from V and 9 bases from J, with 16 bases between. Germline loops: CDR1 SGHTA, CDR2 FQGNSA. The CDR3 DNA sequence: TGTGCCAGCAGCTCCCGGTTTGGCGGGCGTGAGCAGTTCTTC. This gives the protein CASSSRFGGREQFF.

The J gene is TRBJ2-4, the V gene TRBV5-6; TRBD1 aligns across 9 bases. The CDR3 runs 14 residues. In germline, CDR1 is SGHDT, CDR2 YYEEEE. With V trimmed by 4 bases and J by 6 bases, 5 bases remained unmatched. CDR3 sequence (DNA): TGTGCCAGCAGCCCCGGGACAGGGCGAAACATTCAGTACTTC. Its protein product is CASSPGTGRNIQYF.

CDR3 sequence reads: CATSDWTLLNEQFF. The CDR3 region has the DNA TGTGCCACCAGTGACTGGACCCTCCTCAATGAGCAGTTCTTC. The chain combines TRBV24-1 with TRBJ2-1; D gene ambiguous. CDR3 length: 14 residues. V gave up 4 bases and J gave up 6 bases, with 12 bases separating them. Germline CDR1 KGHDR, CDR2 SFDVKD.

The genes are TRBV5-6 and TRBJ1-2; D is possibly TRBD1 (6 bases). This CDR3 is 13 amino acids long. Germline CDR1 is SGHDT and CDR2 is YYEEEE. V lost 2 bases to trimming and J lost 7 bases, with 12 bases between them. In DNA, the CDR3 is TGTGCCAGCAGCTTATACACAGGGATTGGCTACACCTTC. Encoded protein: CASSLYTGIGYTF.

The J gene is TRBJ1-1, the V gene TRBV29-1; perhaps TRBD1 as D (5 bases). Trimming removed 6 bases at V and 0 bases at J, with 11 bases between. This CDR3 is built from 13 residues. The germline V gene has CDR1 SQVTM and CDR2 ANQGSEA. The CDR3 sequence: CSVHTGLNTEAFF. In DNA, the CDR3 is TGCAGCGTCCACACAGGTTTGAACACTGAAGCTTTCTTT.

Only one count was recorded for this clone. The V and J genes are TRBV6-5 and TRBJ1-2; D call uncertain. Germline assignment: CDR1 MNHEY and CDR2 SVGAGI. The CDR3 is 13 amino acids. Trimming removed 7 bases from V and 5 bases from J, with 14 bases in between. CDR3 sequence: CASNGGADYGYTF. The DNA for the CDR3 is TGTGCCAGCAATGGCGGAGCGGATTATGGCTACACCTTC.

This chain links TRBV5-6 with TRBJ1-1, with D possibly being TRBD1 (6 bases). The germline V gene encodes CDR1 SGHDT and CDR2 YYEEEE. This CDR3 comprises 14 residues. The V and J ends lost 3 bases and 5 bases respectively, with 14 bases between them. For the CDR3, the DNA is TGTGCCAGCAGCTGGGGGAGGGGGGGGACTGAAGCTTTCTTT. Translated: CASSWGRGGTEAFF.

V usage is TRBV5-5 and J usage is TRBJ2-3; D not certain. Germline loops: CDR1 SGHKS, CDR2 YYEKEE (reference sequence). This CDR3 has 13 residues. V was shortened by 2 bases and J by 4 bases, with 8 bases between the two germline ends. The CDR3 reads CASSFIHADTQYF. DNA for the CDR3: TGTGCCAGCAGCTTTATTCACGCAGATACGCAGTATTTT.

This chain joins TRBV3-1 (or the pseudogene TRBV3-2) and TRBJ2-4; TRBD2 matches at 7 bases. CDR3 size: 16 residues. Germline V lookup: CDR1 LGHDT, CDR2 YNNKEL (reference sequence). V dropped 5 bases and J dropped 3; count of bases not matched to a gene: 10. The CDR3 loop is CASSSGLGVVKNIQYF. The DNA for the CDR3 is TGTGCCAGCAGCTCCGGACTAGGTGTAGTCAAAAACATTCAGTACTTC.

The J gene is TRBJ2-3, the V gene TRBV2; no clear D gene. The germline V gene has CDR1 SNHLY and CDR2 FYNNEI. The germline V and J ends were trimmed by 4 bases and 2 bases, with 7 bases remaining between them. This CDR3 has 13 residues. The CDR3 is CASSGPDTDTQYF. The DNA for the CDR3 is TGTGCCAGCAGTGGCCCGGACACAGATACGCAGTATTTT.

The chain recombines TRBV5-1 with TRBJ2-5; 8 nucleotides match TRBD1. Germline lookup yields CDR1 SGHRS and CDR2 YFSETQ. Unmatched junction bases numbered 7, after V lost 7 bases and J lost 5 bases. This CDR3 contains 13 residues. This CDR3 is CASATGGGETQYF. CDR3 nucleotide sequence: TGCGCCAGCGCAACAGGGGGAGGCGAGACCCAGTACTTC.

Comments on this clone: Its ends do not fully match the called genes, so a read error is possible. The V and J genes are TRBV3-1 (or the pseudogene TRBV3-2) and TRBJ2-5; TRBD2 aligns across 7 bases. Germline CDR1 LGHDT, CDR2 YNNKEL (reference sequence). CDR3 size: 14 residues. In DNA form, the CDR3 reads TGTGCCAGCAGCCCCCGGACGGGAGGAGAGACCCGGTACTTC. Its protein is CASSPRTGGETRYF.

The rearrangement joins TRBV6-5 to TRBJ1-5, with D unclear. Germline V CDR1 and CDR2: MNHEY, SVGAGI. CDR3 size: 13 residues. The V end was cut by 7 bases, the J end by 2 bases, with 9 bases between. This CDR3 reads CASITGGNQPQHF. DNA of the CDR3: TGTGCCAGCATCACCGGAGGCAATCAGCCCCAGCATTTT.

This chain uses TRBV11-3 with TRBJ1-1; the D gene is possibly TRBD1 (6 bases). The ends were cut back, 5 bases at V and 0 bases at J, with 19 bases in the middle. The CDR3 consists of 17 residues. The germline gives CDR1 SGHNT, CDR2 YENEEA. The CDR3 DNA reads as TGTGCCAGCAGCCTCCACCGGGACACTAAAATGAACACTGAAGCTTTCTTT. The encoded protein is CASSLHRDTKMNTEAFF.

V and J are TRBV2 and TRBJ2-7; 11 bases agree with TRBD2. Germline CDR1 SNHLY, CDR2 FYNNEI. CDR3 length: 16 residues. V shed 6 bases, J shed 1 base, and the junction held 8 bases outside the gene matches. The CDR3 DNA is TGTGCCAGCAGAGTCCCTAGCGGGGGGTCTTCCTACGAGCAGTACTTC. Its translation: CASRVPSGGSSYEQYF.

CDR3 sequence (DNA): TGTGCCAGCAGTTCGGGACTAGCGGGGGGGCGGAAAGATACGCAGTATTTT. It encodes CASSSGLAGGRKDTQYF. The V call is TRBV6-2 or TRBV6-3, the J call TRBJ2-3; TRBD2 aligns across 16 bases. CDR3 length: 17 residues. V shed 4 bases, J shed 5 bases, and the junction held 6 bases outside the gene matches. Germline V gene lookup returns CDR1 MNHEY and CDR2 SVGEGT.

This clone was observed a single time. The J gene is TRBJ1-6, the V gene TRBV6-5, with TRBD1 matching 7 bases. CDR1 is MNHEY, CDR2 SVGAGI, per germline. The CDR3 loop spans 14 amino acids. The V gene end was trimmed by 7 bases and the J gene end by 7 bases; junction bases not matched to a gene: 7. The CDR3 protein is CASTPDRVNSPLHF. The CDR3, as DNA: TGTGCCAGCACCCCAGACAGGGTCAATTCACCCCTCCACTTT.

This chain links TRBV5-8 with TRBJ2-3; TRBD1 is a possible D gene (6 bases). CDR3 length: 12 amino acids. V shed 0 bases and J shed 10 bases, with 9 bases lying between them. Germline V gene sequence: CDR1 SGHTS, CDR2 YDEGEE. In DNA form, the CDR3 reads TGTGCCAGCAGCTTGGAAGGGGGAGCGCAGTATTTT. Its translation is CASSLEGGAQYF.

The CDR3 reads CASSLGTSGGVDPQFF. CDR3 bases: TGCGCCAGCAGCTTAGGGACTAGCGGGGGGGTTGACCCGCAGTTCTTC. This chain connects TRBV5-1 to TRBJ2-1, with 16 positions matching TRBD2. V dropped 2 bases and J dropped 12; count of bases not matched to a gene: 8. This CDR3 contains 16 residues. Germline V lookup: CDR1 SGHRS, CDR2 YFSETQ.

The chain links TRBV6-6 to TRBJ1-2; D gene ambiguous. Trimming cost V 8 bases and J 2 bases, with 6 bases left between them. CDR1 is MNHNY and CDR2 is SVGAGI in the germline V gene (reference sequence). This CDR3 region has 11 residues. The CDR3 loop is CASGSNYGYTF. In DNA, the CDR3 is TGTGCCAGCGGCTCGAACTATGGCTACACCTTC.

This chain joins TRBV3-1 (or the pseudogene TRBV3-2) and TRBJ2-2, with TRBD2 identical over 9 bases. V was pared by 3 bases and J by 6 bases, with 17 bases of the junction left unmatched. The CDR3 totals 19 residues. Germline values: CDR1 LGHDT, CDR2 YNNKEL (reference sequence). CDR3 region: CASSQFYLGSGGLSGELFF. As DNA, the CDR3 is TGTGCCAGCAGCCAGTTTTATTTGGGTAGCGGGGGACTTTCCGGGGAGCTGTTTTTT.

The chain has TRBV5-1 and TRBJ1-1; 8 bases are shared with TRBD1. The V segment lost 0 bases and the J segment 1 base; nucleotides outside the gene matches: 2. The germline CDR1 and CDR2 sequences are SGHRS and YFSETQ. There are 15 residues in the CDR3. The CDR3 bases are TGCGCCAGCAGCTTGGAAGGACAGGGGAACACTGAAGCTTTCTTT. It encodes CASSLEGQGNTEAFF.

The chain carries TRBV6-2 or TRBV6-3 and TRBJ2-3, with 14 bases matching TRBD2. In germline, CDR1 is MNHEY, CDR2 SVGEGT. This CDR3 contains 18 residues. With V trimmed by 6 bases and J by 0 bases, 8 bases remained unmatched. CDR3 protein: CASSPGLAGDPSTDTQYF. In DNA, the CDR3 is TGTGCCAGCAGCCCGGGACTAGCGGGGGACCCTAGCACAGATACGCAGTATTTT.

J is TRBJ1-1 and V is TRBV30; D is uncertain. The CDR3 sequence is 12 residues long. Trimming left V 0 bases short and J 6 bases short, with 8 bases between. Per germline, CDR1 GTSNPN and CDR2 SVGIG (reference sequence). The chain's CDR3 is CAWSVVLAEAFF. The CDR3 nucleotides read TGTGCCTGGAGTGTAGTGTTGGCTGAAGCTTTCTTT.

The chain couples TRBV9 to TRBJ2-7; 7 bases line up with TRBD2. Trimming cost V 4 bases and J 0 bases; bases outside gene matches: 10. Germline CDR1 SGDLS, CDR2 YYNGEE. CDR3 length: 16 residues. CDR3 region: CASSTGGGKSSYEQYF. The CDR3 coding sequence is TGTGCCAGCAGCACTGGGGGAGGGAAGAGCTCCTACGAGCAGTACTTC. Variable domain in full (rest from reference TRBV9 and TRBJ2-7): DSGVTQTPKHLITATGQRVTLRCSPRSGDLSVYWYQQSLDQGLQFLIQYYNGEERAKGNILERFSAQQFPDLHSELNLSSLELGDSALYFCASSTGGGKSSYEQYFGPGTRLTVT.

This clone was observed a handful of times. The rearrangement uses TRBV4-1 and TRBJ1-2; D gene unclear. Trimming cost V 0 bases and J 2 bases, with 19 bases left between them. CDR1 and CDR2 from the germline V gene are MGHRA and YSYEKL. The CDR3 sequence is 18 residues long. The CDR3 coding sequence is TGCGCCAGCAGCCAAGATTTCCGACACCTTACGGGAAACTATGGCTACACCTTC. This gives the protein CASSQDFRHLTGNYGYTF.